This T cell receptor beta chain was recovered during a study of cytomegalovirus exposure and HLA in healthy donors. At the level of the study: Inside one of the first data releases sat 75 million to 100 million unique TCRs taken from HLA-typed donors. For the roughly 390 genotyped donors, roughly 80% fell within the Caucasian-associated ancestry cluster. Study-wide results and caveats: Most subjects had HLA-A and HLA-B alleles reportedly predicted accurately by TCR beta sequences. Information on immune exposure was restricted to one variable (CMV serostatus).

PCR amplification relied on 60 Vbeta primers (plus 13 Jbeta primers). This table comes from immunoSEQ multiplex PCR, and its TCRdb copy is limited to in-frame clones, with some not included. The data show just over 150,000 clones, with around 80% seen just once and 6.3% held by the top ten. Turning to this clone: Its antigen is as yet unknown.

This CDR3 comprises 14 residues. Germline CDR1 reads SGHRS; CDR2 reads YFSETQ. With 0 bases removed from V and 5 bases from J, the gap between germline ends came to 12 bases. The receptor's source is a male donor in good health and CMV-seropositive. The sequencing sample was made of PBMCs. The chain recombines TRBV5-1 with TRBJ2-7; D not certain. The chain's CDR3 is CASSLGDRTNEQYF. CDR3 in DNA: TGCGCCAGCAGCTTGGGAGATAGAACGAACGAGCAGTACTTC.